This T cell receptor beta chain emerged from a study of T cell responses to AZD1222 COVID-19 vaccine. Study-level background: It was second doses at about 4 or about 12 weeks that were pooled.

Study-level points and caveats: Repertoire sampling happened only post peak T cell response.

Germline values: CDR1 SGHRS, CDR2 YFSETQ. Trimming took off 0 bases at V and 0 bases at J, with 4 bases between the two ends. This CDR3 spans 13 amino acids. TCRdb keeps only in-frame clones here, not all; method: immunoSEQ multiplex PCR. This sample carries about 110,000 clones, roughly 88% of them seen once, and the ten largest clones take around 5%. This clone was picked up one time. Its antigen is unidentified. The chain links TRBV5-1 to TRBJ2-7; no clear D gene. The TCR was taken from an adult in good health. The input for sequencing was peripheral blood, taken on day 0 of AZD1222 vaccination. The CDR3 spells CASSLAGSYEQYF. The CDR3 region has the DNA TGCGCCAGCAGCTTGGCCGGCTCCTACGAGCAGTACTTC. The complete variable domain, with remaining parts taken from reference TRBV5-1 and TRBJ2-7, reads KAGVTQTPRYLIKTRGQQVTLSCSPISGHRSVSWYQQTPGQGLQFLFEYFSETQRNKGNFPGRFSGRQFSNSRSEMNVSTLELGDSALYLCASSLAGSYEQYFGPGTRLTVT.